The source of this T cell receptor (beta chain) is a study of T-cell reconstitution after alpha-beta-depleted transplantation in children. Unique molecular identifiers tagged the TCRbeta library. TCRdb redid the calling of the PCR reads with MiXCR, one entry per CDR3 protein. The data contain about a million distinct CDR3 sequences, roughly 29% of them singletons. Whole-study findings and limits: The origin of alpha-beta T cells about two months after transplant was reportedly several hundred expanded graft clones. T cells produced anew were the main source of T-cell counts and diversity one year after transplant. It was surviving recipient T cells and thymic progenitors that gave some patients high TCRbeta diversity at day 60.

V lost 4 bases to trimming and J lost 3 bases, with 11 bases between them. Germline V CDR1 and CDR2: SGHRS, YFSETQ. The CDR3 has 13 amino acids. Points on this clonotype: Its matching antigen is unknown.

V usage is TRBV5-1 and J usage is TRBJ2-7; D perhaps matches TRBD1 (6 bases). The receptor was derived from a boy less than two years old who had a stem cell transplant for SCID, so the T cells may come from the graft donor. Here the sequenced sample was PBMCs, mostly from graft donor cells, taken 360 days after TCRalphabeta/CD19-depleted stem cell transplant. CDR3 in amino acids: CASSHSGDYEQYF. The CDR3 nucleotides read TGCGCCAGCAGCCACTCAGGGGACTACGAGCAGTACTTC.